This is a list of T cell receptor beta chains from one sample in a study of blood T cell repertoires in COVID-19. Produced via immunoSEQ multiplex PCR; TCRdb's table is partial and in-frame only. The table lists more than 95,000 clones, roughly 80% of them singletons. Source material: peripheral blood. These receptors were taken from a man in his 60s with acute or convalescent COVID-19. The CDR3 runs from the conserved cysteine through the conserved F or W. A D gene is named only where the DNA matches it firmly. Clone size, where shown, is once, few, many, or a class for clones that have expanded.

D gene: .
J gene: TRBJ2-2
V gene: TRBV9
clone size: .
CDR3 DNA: TGTGCCAGCACGGGAGAGGACTTTTACACCGGGGAGCTGTTTTTT
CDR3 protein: CASTGEDFYTGELFF

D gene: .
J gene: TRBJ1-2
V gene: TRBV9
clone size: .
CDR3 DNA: TGTGCCAGCAGCGTAGAGCCGCAGGGGACCTATGGCTACACCTTC
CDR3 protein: CASSVEPQGTYGYTF

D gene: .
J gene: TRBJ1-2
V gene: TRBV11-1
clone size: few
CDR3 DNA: TGTGCCAGCAGCTCTAACCCTAACTATGGCTACACCTTC
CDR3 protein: CASSSNPNYGYTF

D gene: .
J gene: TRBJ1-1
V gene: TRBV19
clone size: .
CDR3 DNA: TGTGCCAGTAGAGACAGGAGACGGAACACTGAAGCTTTCTTT
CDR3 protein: CASRDRRRNTEAFF

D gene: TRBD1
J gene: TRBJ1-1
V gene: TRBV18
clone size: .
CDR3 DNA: TGTGCCAGCTCACCACAGAGACAGGGGGAAAAGAGAGCTTTCTTT
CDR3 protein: CASSPQRQGEKRAFF

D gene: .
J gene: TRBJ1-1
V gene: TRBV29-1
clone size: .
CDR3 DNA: TGCAGCGTTGACGACACGCGGAACACTGAAGCTTTCTTT
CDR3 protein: CSVDDTRNTEAFF

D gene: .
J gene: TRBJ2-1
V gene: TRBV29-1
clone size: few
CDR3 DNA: TGCAGCGTCGTTGCGGCCGGACACTCCTACAATGAGCAGTTCTTC
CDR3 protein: CSVVAAGHSYNEQFF

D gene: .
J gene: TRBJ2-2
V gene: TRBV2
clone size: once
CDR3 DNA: TGTGCCAGCAGTGTCTTACTAGTTCCCGGGGAGCTGTTTTTT
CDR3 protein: CASSVLLVPGELFF

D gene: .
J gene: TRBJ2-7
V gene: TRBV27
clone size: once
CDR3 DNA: TGTGCCAGCAGCCCGTCGTGGAGCTCCTACGAGCAGTACTTC
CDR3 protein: CASSPSWSSYEQYF

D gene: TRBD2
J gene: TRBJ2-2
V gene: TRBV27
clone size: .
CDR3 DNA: TGTGCCAGCAGGACTAGCGGGCGGACAACCGGGGAGCTGTTTTTT
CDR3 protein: CASRTSGRTTGELFF

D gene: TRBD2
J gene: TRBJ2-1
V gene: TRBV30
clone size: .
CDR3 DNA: TGTGCCTGGGAAACTAGCGGGAGTCTCAATGAGCAGTTCTTC
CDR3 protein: CAWETSGSLNEQFF

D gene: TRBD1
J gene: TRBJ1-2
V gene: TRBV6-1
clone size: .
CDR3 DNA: TGTGCCAGCAGTGAAGCGAGGGGGGACAGGGGATTTGATGCCTTC
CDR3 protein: CASSEARGDRGFDAF

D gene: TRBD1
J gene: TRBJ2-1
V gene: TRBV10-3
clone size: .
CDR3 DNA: TGTGCCATTAAAGGAACACAGGGGGTGTCCTACAATGAGCAGTTCTTC
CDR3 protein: CAIKGTQGVSYNEQFF

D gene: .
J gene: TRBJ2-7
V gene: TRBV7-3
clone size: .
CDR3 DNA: TGTGCCAGCAGCTCAGGGGCAGGGGACGAGCAGTACTTC
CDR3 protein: CASSSGAGDEQYF

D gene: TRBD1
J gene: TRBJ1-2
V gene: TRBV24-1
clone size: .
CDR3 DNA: TGTGCCACCAGTGATGGGACAGGGAGGAATACCTATGGCTACACCTTC
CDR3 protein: CATSDGTGRNTYGYTF

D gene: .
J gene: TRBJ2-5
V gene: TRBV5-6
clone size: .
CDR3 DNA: TGTGCCAGCAGCTTGCCGGGGAACTTAAGAGGGCAAGAGACCCAGTACTTC
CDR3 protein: CASSLPGNLRGQETQYF

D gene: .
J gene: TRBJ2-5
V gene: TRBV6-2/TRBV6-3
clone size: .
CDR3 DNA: TGTGCCGCCAGCCGGTGGACTTACGAAGAGACCCAGTACTTC
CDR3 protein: CAASRWTYEETQYF

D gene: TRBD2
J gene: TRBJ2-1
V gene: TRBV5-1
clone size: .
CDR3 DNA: TGCGCCAGCAGCTCCGGGACTAGGGATTACAATGAGCAGTTCTTC
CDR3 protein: CASSSGTRDYNEQFF

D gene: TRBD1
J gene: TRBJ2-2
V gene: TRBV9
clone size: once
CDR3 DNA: TGTGCCAGCAGCGTAGAGACAGGGCGGCTGTTTTTT
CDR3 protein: CASSVETGRLFF

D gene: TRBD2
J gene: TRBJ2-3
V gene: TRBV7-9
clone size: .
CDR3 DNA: TGTGCCAGCAGCTGGACTAGCGGGAGAGGGGATACGCAGTATTTT
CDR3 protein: CASSWTSGRGDTQYF

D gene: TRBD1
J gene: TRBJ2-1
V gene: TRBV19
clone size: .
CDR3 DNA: TGTGCCAGTATCGGATTCGGGACAGACAACAATGAGCAGTTCTTC
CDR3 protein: CASIGFGTDNNEQFF

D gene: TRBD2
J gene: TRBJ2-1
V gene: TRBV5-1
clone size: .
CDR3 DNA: TGCGCCAGCAGTCGGACTAGCGGCAATGAGCAGTTCTTC
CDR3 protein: CASSRTSGNEQFF

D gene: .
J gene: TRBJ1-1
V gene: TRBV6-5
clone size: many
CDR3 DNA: TGTGCCAGCAGTCCCCCGACAGAGAGGAACACTGAAGCTTTCTTT
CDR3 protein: CASSPPTERNTEAFF

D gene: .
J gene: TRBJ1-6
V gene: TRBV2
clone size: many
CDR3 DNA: TGTGCCAGCAAGGGGGAAGCCTCCTATAATTCACCCCTCCACTTT
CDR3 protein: CASKGEASYNSPLHF

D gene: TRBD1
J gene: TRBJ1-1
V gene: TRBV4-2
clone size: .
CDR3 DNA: TGTGCCAGCAGCCATGGGACAGCAACGGACACTGAAGCTTTCTTT
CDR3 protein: CASSHGTATDTEAFF

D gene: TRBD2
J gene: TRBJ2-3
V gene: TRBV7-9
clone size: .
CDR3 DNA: TGTGCCAGCGGCTTGGGCGGGAGTGATACAGATACGCAGTATTTT
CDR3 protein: CASGLGGSDTDTQYF

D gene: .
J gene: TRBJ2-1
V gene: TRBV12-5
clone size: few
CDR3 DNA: TGTGCTAGTGGTTTTTTGGGGGAGGTTGCCTACAATGAGCAGTTCTTC
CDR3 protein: CASGFLGEVAYNEQFF

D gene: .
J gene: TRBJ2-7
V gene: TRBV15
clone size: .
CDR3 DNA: TGTGCCACCAGCAGAGGGTGGGGGCAGGCATCCTACGAGCAGTACTTC
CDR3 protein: CATSRGWGQASYEQYF

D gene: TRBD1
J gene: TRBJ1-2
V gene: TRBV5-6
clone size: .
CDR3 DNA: TGTGCCAGCAGCTTGTGGGGACAGGGACCCGCACTTTCCCACACCTTC
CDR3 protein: CASSLWGQGPALSHTF

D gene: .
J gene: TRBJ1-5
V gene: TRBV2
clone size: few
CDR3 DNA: TGTGCCAGCAGTGTTATTCTAGCCGTCCCGGGGGAGCAGCCCCAGCATTTT
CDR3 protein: CASSVILAVPGEQPQHF

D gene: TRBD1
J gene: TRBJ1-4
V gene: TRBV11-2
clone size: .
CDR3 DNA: TGTGCCAGCAACGACAGGGGGATGGGTGAAAAACTGTTTTTT
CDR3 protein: CASNDRGMGEKLFF

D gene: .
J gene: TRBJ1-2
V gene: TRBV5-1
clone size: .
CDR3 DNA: TGCGCCAGCAGCCCCCCCTCTGGCTACTATGGCTACACCTTC
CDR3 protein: CASSPPSGYYGYTF

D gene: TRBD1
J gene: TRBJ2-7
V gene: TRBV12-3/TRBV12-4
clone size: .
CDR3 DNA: TGTGCCAGCAGTCAACAGGGGCCACAGTACTTC
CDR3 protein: CASSQQGPQYF

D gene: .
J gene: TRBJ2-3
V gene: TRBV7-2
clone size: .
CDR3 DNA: TGTGCCAGCAGCCTGCGAGCATACACAGATACGCAGTATTTT
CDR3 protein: CASSLRAYTDTQYF

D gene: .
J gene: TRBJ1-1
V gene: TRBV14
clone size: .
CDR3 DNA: TGTGCCAGCAGCGAACAGGTGAACACTGAAGCTTTCTTT
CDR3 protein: CASSEQVNTEAFF

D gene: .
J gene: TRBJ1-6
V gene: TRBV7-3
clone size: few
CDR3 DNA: TGTGCCAGCAGCTTATCTTTCCTTTCACCCCTCCACTTT
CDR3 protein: CASSLSFLSPLHF

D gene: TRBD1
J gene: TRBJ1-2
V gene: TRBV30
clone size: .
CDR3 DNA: TGTGCCTGGAGCAACGACAGGGACTTAGCTAACTATGGCTACACCTTC
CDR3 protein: CAWSNDRDLANYGYTF

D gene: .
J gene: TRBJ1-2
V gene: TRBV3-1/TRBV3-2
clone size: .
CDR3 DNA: TGTGCCAGCAGCCTCTCCGGGTCCTATGGCTACACCTTC
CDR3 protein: CASSLSGSYGYTF

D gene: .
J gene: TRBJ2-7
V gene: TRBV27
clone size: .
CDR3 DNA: TGTGCCAGCGGTACCCGAGGTTACGAGCAGTACTTC
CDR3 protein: CASGTRGYEQYF

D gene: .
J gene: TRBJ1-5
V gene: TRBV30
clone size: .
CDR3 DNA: TGTGCCTGGAGCCATAGCGGGGGGAATCAGCCCCAGCATTTT
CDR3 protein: CAWSHSGGNQPQHF

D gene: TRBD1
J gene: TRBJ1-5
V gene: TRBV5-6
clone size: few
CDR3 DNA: TGTGCCAGCAGCCAAAACAGGGGGGTCGGGCCCCAGCATTTT
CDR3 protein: CASSQNRGVGPQHF

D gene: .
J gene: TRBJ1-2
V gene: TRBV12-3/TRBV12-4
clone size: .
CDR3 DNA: TGTGCCAGCAGTTTCGGGGGAGGAAAGGGCTACACCTTC
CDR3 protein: CASSFGGGKGYTF

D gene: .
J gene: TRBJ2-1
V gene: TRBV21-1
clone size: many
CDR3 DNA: TGTGCCAGCCCCCCAATTCAGTCCTACAATGAGCAGTTCTTC
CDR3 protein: CASPPIQSYNEQFF

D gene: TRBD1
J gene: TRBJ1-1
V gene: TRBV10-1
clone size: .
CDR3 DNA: TGCGCCAGCAGTGCCAGGGGGCTGAACACTGAAGCTTTCTTT
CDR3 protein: CASSARGLNTEAFF

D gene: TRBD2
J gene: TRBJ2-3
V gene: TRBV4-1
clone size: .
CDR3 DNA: TGCGCCAGCAGCCAAGATTTTGGACTAGCGGGAACCTCAGATACGCAGTATTTT
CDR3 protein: CASSQDFGLAGTSDTQYF